Listed here are 14 T cell receptor beta chains from one sample, sequenced in a study of T cells in Graves' hyperthyroidism and ophthalmopathy. RNA transcripts served as the template for amplifying TCR beta CDR3 regions. The TCR CDR3 was amplified in a first-round RT-PCR using the HTBI primer set. MiXCR, run by TCRdb on the multiplex PCR reads, gives a single entry per CDR3 protein. The table lists some 700,000 distinct CDR3 sequences, roughly 17% of them singletons. Sequences were obtained from blood. Receptors were obtained from a man aged 50 to 59 with Graves' hyperthyroidism.

This clonotype was counted at least ten times. The chain carries TRBV2 and TRBJ2-7; D is unclear. Germline V lookup: CDR1 SNHLY, CDR2 FYNNEI. The CDR3 has 12 residues. V was pared by 0 bases and J by 4 bases, with 4 bases between. In nucleotides, the CDR3 is TGTGCCAGCAGTGAAGCGCTATACGAGCAGTACTTC. Translating it yields CASSEALYEQYF.

This clonotype was recorded many times. The V call is TRBV27, the J call TRBJ2-7; either TRBD1 or TRBD2 may fit D (5 bases each). V gave up 3 bases and J gave up 1 base, with 13 bases separating them. This CDR3 is 15 amino acids long. Germline V lookup: CDR1 MNHEY, CDR2 SMNVEV (reference sequence). The CDR3 DNA is TGTGCCAGCAGTTTCGAACCGGGACCATCCTACGAGCAGTACTTC. Translated: CASSFEPGPSYEQYF.

The J gene is TRBJ2-2, the V gene TRBV4-1; D call uncertain. The V end was cut by 5 bases, the J end by 0 bases, with 13 bases between. Germline CDR1 is MGHRA and CDR2 is YSYEKL. This CDR3 region has 16 residues. The CDR3 spells CASSLSFGPNTGELFF. CDR3 coding DNA: TGCGCCAGCAGCTTATCGTTCGGGCCGAACACCGGGGAGCTGTTTTTT.

The gene calls are TRBV20-1 and TRBJ1-1; 7 bases are shared with TRBD1. After removal of 1 base from V and 7 bases from J, the junction contained 6 bases not matched to a gene. Germline V CDR1 and CDR2: DFQATT, SNEGSKA (reference sequence). This CDR3 has 13 amino acids. CDR3 bases: TGCAGTGCTAGAGTTACAGGGACAGATGAAGCTTTCTTT. Its translation is CSARVTGTDEAFF.

The chain has TRBV6-2 or TRBV6-3 and TRBJ2-1, with 14 nucleotides matching TRBD2. V dropped 5 bases and J dropped 0; count of bases not matched to a gene: 15. Germline V gene lookup returns CDR1 MNHEY and CDR2 SVGEGT. This CDR3 spans 21 amino acids. The CDR3 here is CASSPKPGLAGVKGSYNEQFF. As DNA, the CDR3 is TGTGCCAGCAGTCCAAAGCCGGGACTAGCGGGAGTAAAGGGCTCCTACAATGAGCAGTTCTTC.

This clonotype was recorded many times. The rearrangement uses TRBV20-1 and TRBJ2-4; possibly TRBD2 for D (6 bases). The germline V and J ends were trimmed by 2 bases and 2 bases, with 10 bases remaining between them. The CDR3 length is 14 residues. Germline CDR1 DFQATT, CDR2 SNEGSKA (reference sequence). Written as DNA, the CDR3 is TGCAGTGCTAGATTACGGGACTCCAAAAACATTCAGTACTTC. Translated: CSARLRDSKNIQYF.

In its sample, this clonotype was seen many times. This rearrangement joins TRBV5-1 to TRBJ1-1; D is unclear. The V and J ends lost 0 bases and 3 bases respectively, with 15 bases between them. The germline V gene encodes CDR1 SGHRS and CDR2 YFSETQ. This CDR3 comprises 16 residues. The CDR3 region is CASSLEEAVRHTEAFF. For the CDR3, the DNA is TGCGCCAGCAGCTTGGAAGAGGCAGTCAGACACACTGAAGCTTTCTTT.

This clonotype occurred many times. V usage is TRBV7-3 and J usage is TRBJ2-1; D might be TRBD1 (5 bases). Germline V gene data show CDR1 as SGHTA and CDR2 as FQGTGA. Trimming left V 3 bases short and J 4 bases short, with 13 bases between. There are 15 residues in the CDR3. The CDR3 sequence is CASSFGTGRYNEQFF. CDR3 DNA sequence: TGTGCCAGCAGCTTCGGCACAGGCCGATACAATGAGCAGTTCTTC.

In its sample, this clonotype was seen many times. This chain uses TRBV24-1 with TRBJ1-1, with 10 bases matching TRBD1. The CDR3 is 13 amino acids. The germline V gene has CDR1 KGHDR and CDR2 SFDVKD. The junction had 5 bases not matched to a gene; V was cut back by 9 bases and J by 5 bases. CDR3 in DNA: TGTGCCACCCAGGGACAGGGGAGGACTGAAGCTTTCTTT. Translation gives CATQGQGRTEAFF.

This clonotype came up many times. This chain links TRBV20-1 with TRBJ2-1, with TRBD1 matching over 8 bases. The trim removed 2 bases at V and 3 bases at J, leaving 6 bases unmatched. Germline V gene sequence: CDR1 DFQATT, CDR2 SNEGSKA (reference sequence). The CDR3 consists of 15 residues. The CDR3 loop is CSARRTGGYYNEQFF. The CDR3 bases are TGCAGTGCTAGACGAACAGGGGGATACTACAATGAGCAGTTCTTC.

This clonotype has a count of ten or more. CDR3 bases: TGTGCCATCAGTGAGAAAGATCAGCCCCAGCATTTT. It specifies CAISEKDQPQHF. The chain couples TRBV10-3 to TRBJ1-5; D is ambiguous. CDR3 length: 12 amino acids. Germline V gives CDR1 ENHRY, CDR2 SYGVKD. The ends were cut back, 2 bases at V and 5 bases at J, with 4 bases in the middle.

V usage is TRBV7-9 and J usage is TRBJ2-3, with no clear D. The V gene's germline CDR1 is SEHNR and CDR2 FQNEAQ (reference sequence). Deletions cut 2 bases from V and 6 bases from J, with 9 bases between. This CDR3 region has 13 residues. The CDR3 nucleotides are TGTGCCAGCAGCTTAATCGGTGGGGATACGCAGTATTTT. Its translation: CASSLIGGDTQYF.

The sample holds many counts of this clonotype. This chain links TRBV27 with TRBJ2-7; D is uncertain. V was cut by 4 bases and J by 1 base, with 11 bases left in between. This CDR3 contains 14 residues. Germline V lookup: CDR1 MNHEY, CDR2 SMNVEV (reference sequence). The CDR3 nucleotides are TGTGCCAGCAGTTATGGGATGAGGTCCTACGAGCAGTACTTC. Its protein is CASSYGMRSYEQYF.

The table lists this clonotype with many counts. This CDR3 reads CSAREPGGAFF. Written as DNA, the CDR3 is TGCAGTGCTAGAGAACCCGGGGGAGCTTTCTTT. The chain links TRBV20-1 to TRBJ1-1; D is perhaps TRBD1 (5 bases). The CDR3 length is 11 residues. Germline V gene lookup returns CDR1 DFQATT and CDR2 SNEGSKA (reference sequence). The germline V and J ends were trimmed by 0 bases and 10 bases, with 9 bases remaining between them.